This T cell receptor (beta chain) was documented in a study of cytomegalovirus exposure and HLA in healthy donors. A word on this clone: Its antigen is undetermined.

Method: immunoSEQ multiplex PCR; TCRdb's copy keeps in-frame clones and lacks some. The sample includes roughly 300,000 clones, roughly 90% of them seen just once. Study-wide points: Clusters of TCRs from the first cohort tended to co-occur in the roughly 120 validation repertoires (as a later analysis found). Many donors shared some public TCRs, even though most TCR sequences were rare.

The donors formed part of the 120-subject validation cohort, distinct from the roughly 670-subject first cohort. The clonotype was recovered from a young woman in good health and CMV-seropositive. Sequencing was carried out using PBMCs.

The CDR3 nucleotides are TGTGCCAGCAGTTTATCGTGGGGGCACTATGGCTACACCTTC. Protein sequence: CASSLSWGHYGYTF. This chain connects TRBV28 to TRBJ1-2; a possible D gene is TRBD1 (6 bases). Germline V gene lookup returns CDR1 MDHEN and CDR2 SYDVKM. Trimming left V 1 base short and J 3 bases short, with 9 bases between. The CDR3 is made up of 14 amino acids.